This T cell receptor beta chain stems from a study of cytomegalovirus exposure and HLA in healthy donors. Study at large: Early released data had 65 million to 100 million unique TCRs, all coming from HLA-typed donors.

Vbeta (60) and Jbeta (13) primers were used in the PCR. Sequenced by immunoSEQ multiplex PCR; TCRdb stores in-frame clones only, minus some. The table shows about 55,000 clones, with 82% occurring only once. This clone has only a few counts. The target antigen is unknown. V was clipped by 2 bases and J by 1 base, with 8 bases between them. Germline V CDR1 and CDR2: SEHNR, FQNEAQ (reference sequence). The CDR3 loop spans 14 amino acids. Broader study findings: In a later analysis, several top co-occurrence clusters appeared linked to parvovirus B19, influenza, CMV and Epstein-Barr virus.

The receptor was derived from a man aged 25 to 40 in good health and CMV-seronegative. What was sequenced was PBMCs. The chain has TRBV7-9 and TRBJ2-5, with a possible D match to TRBD2 (5 bases). The CDR3 nucleotides read TGTGCCAGCAGCTTATACGCGGGCCAAGAGACCCAGTACTTC. Protein sequence: CASSLYAGQETQYF.